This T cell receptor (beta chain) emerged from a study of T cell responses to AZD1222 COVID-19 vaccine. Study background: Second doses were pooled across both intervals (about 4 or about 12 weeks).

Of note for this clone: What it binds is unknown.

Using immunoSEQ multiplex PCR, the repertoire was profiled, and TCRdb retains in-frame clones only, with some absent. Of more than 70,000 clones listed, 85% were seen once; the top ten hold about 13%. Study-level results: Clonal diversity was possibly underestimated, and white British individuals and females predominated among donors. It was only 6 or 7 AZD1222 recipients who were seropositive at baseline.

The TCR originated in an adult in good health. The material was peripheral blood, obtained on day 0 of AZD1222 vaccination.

The CDR3 here is CASSPQTGVGTGELFF. Here the CDR3 DNA reads TGTGCCAGCAGCCCGCAGACAGGGGTCGGCACCGGGGAGCTGTTTTTT. The gene calls are TRBV16 and TRBJ2-2, with TRBD1 matching 8 bases. V lost 4 bases to trimming and J lost 4 bases; unmatched junction nucleotides: 8. The CDR3 covers 16 residues. Germline CDR1 and CDR2: KGHSY and FQNENV.